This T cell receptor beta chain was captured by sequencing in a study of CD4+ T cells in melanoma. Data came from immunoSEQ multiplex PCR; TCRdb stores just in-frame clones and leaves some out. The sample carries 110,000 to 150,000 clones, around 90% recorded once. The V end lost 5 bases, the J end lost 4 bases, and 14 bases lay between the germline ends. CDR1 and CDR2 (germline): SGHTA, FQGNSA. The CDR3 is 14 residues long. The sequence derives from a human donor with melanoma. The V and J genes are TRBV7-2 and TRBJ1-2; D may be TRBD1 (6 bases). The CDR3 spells CASSLSPGVYGYTF. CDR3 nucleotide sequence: TGTGCCAGCAGCCTCTCACCAGGGGTCTATGGCTACACCTTC.